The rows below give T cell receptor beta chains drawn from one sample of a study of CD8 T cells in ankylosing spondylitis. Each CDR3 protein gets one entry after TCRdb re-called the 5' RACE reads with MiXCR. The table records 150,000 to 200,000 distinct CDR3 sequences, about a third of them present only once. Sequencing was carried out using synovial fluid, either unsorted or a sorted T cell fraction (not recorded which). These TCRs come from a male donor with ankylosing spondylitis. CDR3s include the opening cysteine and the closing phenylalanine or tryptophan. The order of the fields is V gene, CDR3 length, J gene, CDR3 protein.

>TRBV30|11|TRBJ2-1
CAWSVGRKQFF
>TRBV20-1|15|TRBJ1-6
CSAPVMRQSGSPLHF
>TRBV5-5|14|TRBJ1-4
CASSLTTGYEKLFF
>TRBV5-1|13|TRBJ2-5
CASSLLGKETQYF
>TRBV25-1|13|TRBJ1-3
CASSAGGRNTIYF
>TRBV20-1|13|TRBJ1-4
CSALRGREEKLFF
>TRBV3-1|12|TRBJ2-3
CASSHYADTQYF
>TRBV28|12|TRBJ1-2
CASQGINYGYTF
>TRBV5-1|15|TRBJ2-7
CASSLSGRIAYEQYF
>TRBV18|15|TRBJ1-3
CASSYSQGSGNTIYF
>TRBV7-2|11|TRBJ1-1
CASSSYTEAFF
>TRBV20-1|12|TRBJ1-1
CSARKGATEAFF
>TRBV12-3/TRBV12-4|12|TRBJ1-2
CASRPENYGYTF
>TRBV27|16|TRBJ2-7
CASSRQTGTRDYEQYF
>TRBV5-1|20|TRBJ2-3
CASSSPSGQGNRPSTDTQYF
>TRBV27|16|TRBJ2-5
CASSLSSGGAVKPQYF
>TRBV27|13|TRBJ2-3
CASRSSGPGTQYF
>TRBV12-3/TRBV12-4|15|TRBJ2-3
CASSLGGGITDTQYF
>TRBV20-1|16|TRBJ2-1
CSAPTSSGRSNNEQFF
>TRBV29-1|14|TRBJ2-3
CSVRDLGETDTQYF
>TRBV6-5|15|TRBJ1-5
CASSYEGASNQPQHF
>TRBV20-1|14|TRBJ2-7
CSARDRSGSYEQYF
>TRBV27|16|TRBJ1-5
CASSQRDRGGNQPQHF
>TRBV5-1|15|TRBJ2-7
CASTTQGQGRDEQYF
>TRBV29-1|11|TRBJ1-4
CSVLGGRGLFF
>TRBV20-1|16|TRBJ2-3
CSASARDREGTDTQYF
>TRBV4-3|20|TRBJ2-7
CASSQDVGLAGGMISYEQYF
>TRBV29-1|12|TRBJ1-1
CSVERLDTEAFF
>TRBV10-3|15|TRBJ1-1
CAISEGPGVAAEAFF
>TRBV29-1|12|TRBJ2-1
CSVEIPPGEQFF
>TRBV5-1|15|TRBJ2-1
CASSLPRISYNEQFF
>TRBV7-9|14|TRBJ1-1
CASSLDRATTEAFF
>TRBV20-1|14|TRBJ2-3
CSAVQGARTDTQYF
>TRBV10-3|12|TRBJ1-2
CAISNRAYGYTF
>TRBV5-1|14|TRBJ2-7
CASSRSGGSYEQYF
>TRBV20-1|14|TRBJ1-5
CSARQGVGGQPQHF
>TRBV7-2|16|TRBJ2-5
CASSLVGGQGTETQYF
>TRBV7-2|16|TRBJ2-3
CASSLFGGGGADTQYF
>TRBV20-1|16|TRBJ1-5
CSARNSPFEFNQPQHF
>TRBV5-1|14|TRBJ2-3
CASSPAISTDTQYF
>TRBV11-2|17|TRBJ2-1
CASSPRGSGSSYNEQFF
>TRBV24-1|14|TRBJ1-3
CATQGGRRGNTIYF
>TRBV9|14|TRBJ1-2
CASSPEGQGRGYTF
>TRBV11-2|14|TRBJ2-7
CASSLEGASYEQYF
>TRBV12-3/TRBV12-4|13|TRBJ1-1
CASSLGLKPEAFF
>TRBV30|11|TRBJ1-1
CAWTNRGLAFF
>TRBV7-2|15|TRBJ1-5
CASSLGPRGTRPQHF
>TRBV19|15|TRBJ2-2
CASTRTVLNTGELFF